The 2 T cell receptor beta chains in this list originate from one sample, sequenced in a study of regulatory T cells in long-lasting Graves disease. This sample's time point: newly diagnosed GD, antithyroid drugs for less than 3 months. PBMCs were the source of the RNA used for TCR sequencing. Arm-PCR of CDR3 regions and iRepertoire HTBI primers were used to build TCR beta libraries. One entry per CDR3 protein, called by TCRdb with MiXCR from the multiplex PCR reads. The data show approximately 400,000 distinct CDR3 sequences, about 15% seen once. This same sample was also taken into another study, of T cells in Graves' hyperthyroidism and ophthalmopathy.

The sample was peripheral blood mononuclear cells (PBMCs), taken at new diagnosis, from a patient treated with antithyroid drugs. These receptors were taken from a woman aged 25-40 years with Graves disease.

J is TRBJ1-1 and V is TRBV2; no definite D call. V lost 11 bases and J lost 1, with 8 bases in between. The CDR3 extends over 11 amino acids. Germline V lookup: CDR1 SNHLY, CDR2 FYNNEI. CDR3 bases: TGTGCCTGCCGAAGGAACACTGAAGCTTTCTTT. Translated: CACRRNTEAFF.

At least ten counts were recorded for this clonotype. The rearrangement joins TRBV13 to TRBJ2-2; D uncertain. There are 12 residues in the CDR3. Trimming took 8 bases from V and 4 from J, leaving 8 bases between them. CDR1 PRHDT and CDR2 FYEKMQ come from the germline V gene (reference sequence). In DNA, the CDR3 is TGTGCCAGCTGGACCTCCACCGGGGAGCTGTTTTTT. Encoded protein: CASWTSTGELFF.